What follows are 22 T cell receptor beta chains derived from one specimen sequenced in a study of T cells expressing NK-cell markers. TCRdb reprocessed the 5' RACE reads, keeping one entry per CDR3 protein, no DNA. The table for this sample gives a few hundred thousand distinct CDR3 sequences. Sequenced: blood T cells: a sorted CD56 or NKG2C T cell subset, CD4+ or CD8+ T cells, or bulk PBMC T cells (not recorded which). These receptor sequences come from a man aged 18-75 years in good health.

The chain uses TRBV12-3 or TRBV12-4 and TRBJ1-5; TCRdb designates TRBD1, a call that cannot be tested without DNA. The CDR3 loop spans 13 amino acids. CDR3 residues: CASTKTGYQPQHF.

J is TRBJ2-1 and V is TRBV10-3; lacking DNA, the TRBD1 call made by TCRdb goes unchecked. This CDR3 is built from 14 residues. CDR1 and CDR2 (germline): ENHRY, SYGVKD. The CDR3: CAIRGGQGQGEQFF.

The V call is TRBV5-4, the J call TRBJ2-3; checking the TCRdb D call of TRBD1 is not possible without DNA. The CDR3 consists of 14 residues. Germline CDR1 SGHNT, CDR2 YYREEE (reference sequence). CDR3 region: CASSSDRSTDTQYF.

This sequence joins TRBV7-9 and TRBJ1-1; TCRdb designates TRBD1, a call that cannot be tested without DNA. This CDR3 is built from 11 residues. CDR1 is SEHNR, CDR2 FQNEAQ, per germline (reference sequence). This CDR3 reads CASSRGVAAFF.

The chain uses TRBV5-1 and TRBJ2-1; the TCRdb D gene call, TRBD1, has no DNA to confirm it. Germline CDR1 is SGHRS and CDR2 is YFSETQ. The CDR3 contains 13 residues. CDR3 sequence: CASTRGGYNEQFF.

This chain links TRBV7-3 with TRBJ2-1; TCRdb calls TRBD1, which cannot be checked without DNA. CDR3 size: 15 residues. The V gene's germline CDR1 is SGHTA and CDR2 FQGTGA. CDR3 sequence: CASSSGSGGLSEQFF.

The chain has TRBV7-2 and TRBJ2-6; the D gene TCRdb calls, TRBD1, cannot be checked with no DNA. Germline V gene lookup returns CDR1 SGHTA and CDR2 FQGNSA. The CDR3 length is 18 residues. CDR3 in amino acids: CASSRSGTQYSGANVLTF.

J is TRBJ2-3 and V is TRBV29-1. The CDR3 extends over 13 amino acids. Germline CDR1 reads SQVTM; CDR2 reads ANQGSEA. The CDR3 protein is CSAKGRTSDTQYF.

The V and J genes are TRBV28 and TRBJ2-3; checking the TCRdb D call of TRBD1 is not possible without DNA. CDR3 length equals 15 residues. Per germline, CDR1 MDHEN and CDR2 SYDVKM. CDR3 sequence: CASSGAGVGTDTQYF.

This chain connects TRBV6-2 or TRBV6-3 to TRBJ2-7; TCRdb selects TRBD1, and the lack of DNA leaves this call unchecked. CDR3 size: 14 residues. From germline, CDR1 is MNHEY and CDR2 SVGEGT. CDR3 sequence reads: CASSYLARGYEQYF.

CDR3: CASSPWGEANEQFF. This rearrangement joins TRBV18 to TRBJ2-1; TCRdb's D gene call, TRBD2, goes unchecked for lack of DNA. Germline CDR1 KGHSH, CDR2 LQKENI. The CDR3 has 14 amino acids.

This chain links TRBV28 with TRBJ2-7. The CDR3 sequence is 11 residues long. Germline CDR1 MDHEN, CDR2 SYDVKM. CDR3 loop: CASSTVGEQYF.

The rearrangement joins TRBV18 to TRBJ2-7; there is no DNA to check the TCRdb D call of TRBD1. The CDR3 contains 13 residues. Germline V lookup: CDR1 KGHSH, CDR2 LQKENI. CDR3 sequence reads: CASSLQRAAEQYF.

The chain is built from TRBV27 and TRBJ1-5. In germline, CDR1 is MNHEY, CDR2 SMNVEV (reference sequence). This CDR3 has 14 residues. This chain's CDR3 is CASSKASFNQPQHF.

The chain is built from TRBV20-1 and TRBJ1-1; TCRdb returns TRBD1, unconfirmable since there is no DNA. Germline values: CDR1 DFQATT, CDR2 SNEGSKA (reference sequence). CDR3 size: 13 residues. CDR3 sequence: CSADQGADTEAFF.

V is TRBV5-1 and J is TRBJ2-7; no DNA is available, so the TRBD1 call from TCRdb remains unchecked. Germline values: CDR1 SGHRS, CDR2 YFSETQ. The CDR3 spans 15 residues. CDR3 sequence: CASSKGIGTGYEQYF.

The rearrangement uses TRBV5-4 and TRBJ1-4; with no DNA, the TCRdb D assignment of TRBD1 cannot be verified. Germline CDR1 and CDR2: SGHNT and YYREEE (reference sequence). CDR3 length equals 14 residues. CDR3 in amino acids: CASSPGRVNEKLFF.

The chain uses TRBV27 and TRBJ2-7. The germline gives CDR1 MNHEY, CDR2 SMNVEV (reference sequence). CDR3 size: 14 residues. CDR3 protein: CASSPFGRDYEQYF.

The chain couples TRBV29-1 to TRBJ1-2; TCRdb proposes TRBD1, but this gene call is untestable without DNA. CDR1 and CDR2 (germline): SQVTM, ANQGSEA. The CDR3 has 13 residues. The CDR3 reads CSVAGTRVYGYTF. The full variable domain, completed using reference TRBV29-1 and TRBJ1-2, is SAVISQKPSRDICQRGTSLTIQCQVDSQVTMMFWYRQQPGQSLTLIATANQGSEATYESGFVIDKFPISRPNLTFSTLTVSNMSPEDSSIYLCSVAGTRVYGYTFGSGTRLTVV.

The chain combines TRBV11-2 with TRBJ2-1. Germline values: CDR1 SGHAT, CDR2 FQNNGV. The CDR3 covers 12 residues. CDR3 loop: CASSLNRDEQFF.

The V and J genes are TRBV13 and TRBJ2-7; TCRdb designates TRBD1, a call that cannot be tested without DNA. Germline V lookup: CDR1 PRHDT, CDR2 FYEKMQ (reference sequence). The CDR3 has 17 residues. The CDR3 is CASSLEGRGHSSYEQYF.

The chain employs TRBV28 and TRBJ2-5; TCRdb indicates TRBD1, and absent DNA this call remains unverified. Germline CDR1 and CDR2: MDHEN and SYDVKM. This CDR3 is built from 14 residues. The chain's CDR3 is CASSHNREVETQYF.